The next 19 T cell receptor beta chains were all read from a single sample in a study of CD8+ T cells in alopecia areata (dated by TCRdb to the late 2010s). The method was the immunoSEQ multiplex PCR assay. To provide template for TCR sequencing, every sample had RNA extracted and reverse transcribed into cDNA. Entries here come from immuneACCESS through TCRdb and include only in-frame sequences with V and J called. Some clones fail to appear in such tables; in the studies checked, an unresolved V gene covers under half of the shortfall, and the cause of the remainder is unknown. The sample table shows some 110,000 clones, and about 60% are seen once. Jointly, the top ten make up around 2.7% of the sample. The sample comprised CD4+ T cells sorted from blood. Receptors originate from a human donor in good health.

This rearrangement joins TRBV2 to TRBJ1-4, with 7 bases matching TRBD1. After removal of 0 bases from V and 8 bases from J, the junction contained 9 bases not matched to a gene. The germline gives CDR1 SNHLY, CDR2 FYNNEI. The CDR3 is 16 amino acids. Here the CDR3 DNA reads TGTGCCAGCAGTGAAGCGCGTCTGGCAGGGGGAGAAAAACTGTTTTTT. Encoded protein: CASSEARLAGGEKLFF.

The J gene is TRBJ2-2, the V gene TRBV19; 10 nucleotides agree with TRBD1. V was pared by 6 bases and J by 7 bases, with 8 bases of the junction left unmatched. CDR1 and CDR2 (germline): LNHDA, SQIVND (reference sequence). The CDR3 is 15 residues long. The CDR3 is CASRPGTGVIGELFF. The CDR3 coding sequence is TGTGCCAGTAGGCCCGGGACAGGGGTCATCGGGGAGCTGTTTTTT.

J is TRBJ1-6 and V is TRBV5-1; no definite D call. The V gene's germline CDR1 is SGHRS and CDR2 YFSETQ. The CDR3 has 15 residues. V lost 3 bases to trimming and J lost 8 bases, with 15 bases between them. CDR3 sequence reads: CASSSRGPGDSPLHF. For the CDR3, the DNA is TGCGCCAGCAGCTCCCGAGGGCCCGGCGATTCACCCCTCCACTTT.

This rearrangement joins TRBV19 to TRBJ1-5, with D possibly matching TRBD1 (5 bases). Germline V gene lookup returns CDR1 LNHDA and CDR2 SQIVND (reference sequence). The CDR3 runs to 14 residues. V lost 7 bases and J 5 bases, leaving 15 bases between the germline ends. CDR3 DNA: TGTGCCAGTACCCATCCCAGGGTGGATCAGCCCCAGCATTTT. Protein: CASTHPRVDQPQHF.

The chain couples TRBV30 to TRBJ2-7; D might be TRBD1 (6 bases). This CDR3 is built from 14 residues. Germline CDR1 and CDR2: GTSNPN and SVGIG (reference sequence). The V gene lost 1 base and the J gene lost 9 bases, with 19 bases spanning the gap. The CDR3 DNA reads as TGTGCCTGGAGTGCCGACAAACAGGGTTCTGGGCAGTACTTC. This codes for CAWSADKQGSGQYF.

J is TRBJ1-5 and V is TRBV6-1; D not resolved. This CDR3 comprises 14 residues. Trimming took off 8 bases at V and 9 bases at J, with 20 bases between the two ends. Germline V gene data show CDR1 as MNHNS and CDR2 as SASEGT. This CDR3 reads CASLPSGNIGPQHF. For the CDR3, the DNA is TGTGCCAGCCTCCCCTCGGGAAATATTGGGCCCCAGCATTTT.

This chain connects TRBV6-5 to TRBJ1-4, with D tentatively TRBD1 (5 bases). In germline, CDR1 is MNHEY, CDR2 SVGAGI. This CDR3 is built from 13 residues. V lost 6 bases, J lost 8 bases, and 13 bases lay in between. The CDR3 sequence: CASRSGALEKLFF. CDR3 DNA sequence: TGTGCCAGCAGGTCCGGGGCCCTCGAAAAACTGTTTTTT.

This clone was found a few times. This chain connects TRBV5-1 to TRBJ1-6, with D possibly being TRBD1 (5 bases). Looked up from germline, CDR1 is SGHRS and CDR2 is YFSETQ. V lost 0 bases, J lost 7 bases, and 11 bases lay in between. The CDR3 is made up of 15 amino acids. CDR3 nucleotide sequence: TGCGCCAGCAGCTTGGATGGGGGGAGGAATTCACCCCTCCACTTT. Protein sequence: CASSLDGGRNSPLHF.

The chain has TRBV6-1 and TRBJ2-1; 12 positions match TRBD1. The ends lost 5 bases at V and 5 bases at J; junction bases unmatched: 4. Germline CDR1 is MNHNS and CDR2 is SASEGT. The CDR3 spans 15 residues. CDR3 protein: CASSRDRGPNNEQFF. In DNA, the CDR3 is TGTGCCAGCAGTAGGGACAGGGGGCCGAACAATGAGCAGTTCTTC.

V gene TRBV5-1 combines with J gene TRBJ2-2, with D unclear. CDR1 is SGHRS and CDR2 is YFSETQ in the germline V gene. Trimming removed 2 bases from V and 2 bases from J, with 7 bases in between. CDR3 length: 14 residues. The CDR3 spells CASSFGANTGELFF. Written as DNA, the CDR3 is TGCGCCAGCAGCTTTGGAGCCAACACCGGGGAGCTGTTTTTT.

The chain recombines TRBV29-1 with TRBJ1-1; D is uncertain. V lost 6 bases and J 6 bases, leaving 17 bases between the germline ends. Germline CDR1 and CDR2: SQVTM and ANQGSEA. CDR3 size: 13 residues. This CDR3 reads CSVQPRLGAEAFF. CDR3 nucleotides: TGCAGCGTCCAACCGAGGCTTGGGGCTGAAGCTTTCTTT.

The V and J genes are TRBV2 and TRBJ1-2; 9 bases agree with TRBD1. Germline V lookup: CDR1 SNHLY, CDR2 FYNNEI. J was trimmed by 7 bases and V by 4 bases; bases with no gene match: 10. This CDR3 contains 15 residues. The CDR3 nucleotides are TGTGCCAGCAGTGTTCAATCACAGGGGGCGAGTGGCTACACCTTC. This codes for CASSVQSQGASGYTF.

V gene TRBV5-4 combines with J gene TRBJ2-7; TRBD2 aligns across 12 bases. This CDR3 contains 15 residues. The germline V gene has CDR1 SGHNT and CDR2 YYREEE (reference sequence). V trimming: 0 bases; J trimming: 2 bases; junction bases outside the gene matches: 0. This CDR3 is CASSLGLAGAYEQYF. CDR3 nucleotide sequence: TGTGCCAGCAGCTTGGGACTAGCGGGGGCCTACGAGCAGTACTTC.

A few counts support this clone. The gene calls are TRBV4-1 and TRBJ2-7; 9 nucleotides agree with TRBD2. CDR3 length equals 16 residues. V was pared by 2 bases and J by 3 bases, with 8 bases of the junction left unmatched. Germline V gene data show CDR1 as MGHRA and CDR2 as YSYEKL. CDR3 amino acids: CASSQPWRGGDYEQYF. CDR3 sequence (DNA): TGCGCCAGCAGCCAACCATGGCGGGGGGGGGACTACGAGCAGTACTTC.

The gene calls are TRBV30 and TRBJ2-1; D remains unclear. Deletions cut 1 base from V and 4 bases from J, with 11 bases between. The V gene's germline CDR1 is GTSNPN and CDR2 SVGIG (reference sequence). The CDR3 spans 14 residues. CDR3: CAWSGRVGYNEQFF. DNA for the CDR3: TGTGCCTGGAGTGGCCGGGTCGGGTACAATGAGCAGTTCTTC.

The chain has TRBV30 and TRBJ1-4, with D tentatively TRBD1 (5 bases). Trimming took off 3 bases at V and 6 bases at J, with 14 bases between the two ends. Germline loops: CDR1 GTSNPN, CDR2 SVGIG (reference sequence). The CDR3 consists of 14 residues. For the CDR3, the DNA is TGTGCCTGGAGAGAGGGCGGGGGAGATGAAAAACTGTTTTTT. This translates into CAWREGGGDEKLFF. The complete variable domain, with remaining parts taken from reference TRBV30 and TRBJ1-4, reads SQTIHQWPATLVQPVGSPLSLECTVEGTSNPNLYWYRQAAGRGLQLLFYSVGIGQISSEVPQNLSASRPQDRQFILSSKKLLLSDSGFYLCAWREGGGDEKLFFGSGTQLSVL.

The rearrangement joins TRBV4-1 to TRBJ2-5, with a possible D match to TRBD2 (6 bases). Germline V gives CDR1 MGHRA, CDR2 YSYEKL. The CDR3 runs to 17 residues. Between the trimmed V and J ends, which lost 0 bases and 0 bases, there was a span of 14 bases. The DNA for the CDR3 is TGCGCCAGCAGCCAAGATCCCTCAGCTAGCGACCAAGAGACCCAGTACTTC. This codes for CASSQDPSASDQETQYF.

DNA for the CDR3: TGTGCCAGCAGTTCTGACAGGGGGGCATTGGATACGCAGTATTTT. This codes for CASSSDRGALDTQYF. The chain has TRBV9 and TRBJ2-3; TRBD1 matches at 9 bases. Germline assignment: CDR1 SGDLS and CDR2 YYNGEE. V shed 5 bases and J 6 bases; nucleotides not matched to a gene: 10. The CDR3 runs 15 residues. Full variable domain (remainder filled in from reference TRBV9 and TRBJ2-3): DSGVTQTPKHLITATGQRVTLRCSPRSGDLSVYWYQQSLDQGLQFLIQYYNGEERAKGNILERFSAQQFPDLHSELNLSSLELGDSALYFCASSSDRGALDTQYFGPGTRLTVL.

The chain combines TRBV7-8 with TRBJ1-1; D is ambiguous. This CDR3 has 15 amino acids. The ends were cut back, 5 bases at V and 0 bases at J, with 13 bases in the middle. Germline V gives CDR1 SGHVS, CDR2 FQNEAQ. The CDR3 nucleotides read TGTGCCAGCAGCCGTGGACTCAGCTTGAACACTGAAGCTTTCTTT. This sequence encodes CASSRGLSLNTEAFF.